This T cell receptor beta chain was sequenced in a study of Graves' ophthalmopathy and Graves' hyperthyroidism. RNA transcripts served as template for amplifying TCR beta CDR3 sequences. HTBI primers served in a first-round RT-PCR, which a second-round multiplex PCR followed. Each CDR3 protein is one row after TCRdb ran MiXCR on the multiplex PCR reads. The sample contains roughly 400,000 distinct CDR3 sequences, about 17% of which appear only once. This clonotype was counted many times. This clonotype was sampled from a woman aged 18-30 years with Graves' ophthalmopathy. Material: peripheral blood.

The CDR3 is CASSSRIDTEAFF. The CDR3 coding sequence is TGTGCCAGCAGTTCCCGGATAGACACTGAAGCTTTCTTT. The chain recombines TRBV28 with TRBJ1-1; unclear D gene. Per the germline V gene, CDR1 is MDHEN and CDR2 is SYDVKM. The CDR3 covers 13 residues. Trimming took 4 bases from V and 3 from J, leaving 9 bases between them. The full variable domain, in which reference TRBV28 and TRBJ1-1 provide the parts outside the CDR3, is DVKVTQSSRYLVKRTGEKVFLECVQDMDHENMFWYRQDPGLGLRLIYFSYDVKMKEKGDIPEGYSVSREKKERFSLILESASTNQTSMYLCASSSRIDTEAFFGQGTRLTVV.